This passage covers 19 T cell receptor beta chains from one sample sequenced in a study of OX40 agonist ivuxolimab in advanced cancers. Libraries were prepared by immunoSEQ multiplex PCR; TCRdb keeps only in-frame clonotypes and omits some of them. The data show around 95,000 clones, around 87% seen once. Sequenced here: CD4+ or CD8+ T cells sorted from blood, sampled in a trial of the OX40 agonist ivuxolimab. The receptors originated from an adult with an advanced solid tumor such as melanoma, head and neck, liver or kidney cancer.

The chain recombines TRBV19 with TRBJ2-2; TRBD2 matches at 7 bases. The V gene end was trimmed by 5 bases and the J gene end by 5 bases; junction bases not matched to a gene: 5. This CDR3 has 14 amino acids. CDR1 and CDR2 (germline): LNHDA, SQIVND (reference sequence). In nucleotides, the CDR3 is TGTGCCAGTAGTGCGGGAGAATGGACCGGGGAGCTGTTTTTT. Protein: CASSAGEWTGELFF. Drawing the rest from reference TRBV19 and TRBJ2-2, the complete variable domain is DGGITQSPKYLFRKEGQNVTLSCEQNLNHDAMYWYRQDPGQGLRLIYYSQIVNDFQKGDIAEGYSVSREKKESFPLTVTSAQKNPTAFYLCASSAGEWTGELFFGEGSRLTVL.

The V gene is TRBV7-3, the J gene TRBJ2-2; D is ambiguous. V gave up 2 bases and J gave up 7 bases, with 14 bases separating them. Germline values: CDR1 SGHTA, CDR2 FQGTGA. This CDR3 contains 15 residues. CDR3 coding DNA: TGTGCCAGCAGCTTAGGTCCTAACTCCGGCGGGGAGCTGTTTTTT. This sequence encodes CASSLGPNSGGELFF.

V gene TRBV28 combines with J gene TRBJ2-4; D might be TRBD1 or TRBD2, each matching 5 bases. The V and J ends lost 3 bases and 7 bases respectively, with 19 bases between them. Germline V gene data show CDR1 as MDHEN and CDR2 as SYDVKM. The CDR3 consists of 16 residues. CDR3 nucleotides: TGTGCCAGCAGTTTTATATTCCGTGGGGGTACGAACATTCAGTACTTC. Translating gives CASSFIFRGGTNIQYF. The complete variable domain, with remaining parts taken from reference TRBV28 and TRBJ2-4, reads DVKVTQSSRYLVKRTGEKVFLECVQDMDHENMFWYRQDPGLGLRLIYFSYDVKMKEKGDIPEGYSVSREKKERFSLILESASTNQTSMYLCASSFIFRGGTNIQYFGAGTRLSVL.

The chain has TRBV7-3 and TRBJ2-1; the D is unclear. CDR1 and CDR2 from the germline V gene are SGHTA and FQGTGA. The length of the CDR3 is 14 residues. With 5 bases removed from V and 4 bases from J, the gap between germline ends came to 12 bases. CDR3 coding DNA: TGTGCCAGCAGCCTCTACGGGTCTTACAATGAGCAGTTCTTC. Residues: CASSLYGSYNEQFF.

This clone appeared once. This chain uses TRBV7-9 with TRBJ2-7; unclear D gene. V was clipped by 7 bases and J by 3 bases, with 10 bases between them. Per the germline V gene, CDR1 is SEHNR and CDR2 is FQNEAQ (reference sequence). CDR3 length: 12 amino acids. CDR3 in amino acids: CASTQKGYEQYF. For the CDR3, the DNA is TGTGCCAGCACACAAAAGGGCTACGAGCAGTACTTC.

The chain recombines TRBV6-6 with TRBJ2-5, with D possibly being TRBD1 (6 bases). The germline V gene has CDR1 MNHNY and CDR2 SVGAGI (reference sequence). Trimming left V 4 bases short and J 2 bases short, with 17 bases between. CDR3 length: 16 residues. In DNA form, the CDR3 reads TGTGCCAGCAGTTCTCAGGGGTCGCCTACTCAAGAGACCCAGTACTTC. Translation gives CASSSQGSPTQETQYF.

The sample holds one count of this clone. The chain links TRBV7-3 to TRBJ2-6; D is unclear. The CDR3 is 17 residues long. V lost 2 bases to trimming and J lost 4 bases, with 15 bases between them. The germline V gene has CDR1 SGHTA and CDR2 FQGTGA. CDR3 protein: CASSLSLSATGANVLTF. CDR3 bases: TGTGCCAGCAGCTTATCTCTCTCTGCGACCGGGGCCAACGTCCTGACTTTC.

In this sample, this clone turned up a few times. This chain links TRBV9 with TRBJ2-3, with 11 positions matching TRBD2. Trimming at V came to 6 bases and at J to 4 bases, leaving 7 bases not matched to a gene. The CDR3 covers 15 residues. Per germline, CDR1 SGDLS and CDR2 YYNGEE. CDR3 sequence (DNA): TGTGCCAGCAAGCCCACTAGCGGGAGTTCAGATACGCAGTATTTT. Its translation: CASKPTSGSSDTQYF. Based on the CDR3 plus reference TRBV9 and TRBJ2-3, the full variable domain is DSGVTQTPKHLITATGQRVTLRCSPRSGDLSVYWYQQSLDQGLQFLIQYYNGEERAKGNILERFSAQQFPDLHSELNLSSLELGDSALYFCASKPTSGSSDTQYFGPGTRLTVL.

V gene TRBV20-1 combines with J gene TRBJ1-4; D may be TRBD1 (5 bases). Trimming removed 6 bases at V and 5 bases at J, with 7 bases between. The CDR3 runs to 11 residues. The germline gives CDR1 DFQATT, CDR2 SNEGSKA (reference sequence). The CDR3 nucleotides are TGCAGTGCGGGGGGGAATGAAAAACTGTTTTTT. This encodes CSAGGNEKLFF.

This clone came up a few times. The gene calls are TRBV15 and TRBJ1-2; D is undetermined. The germline CDR1 and CDR2 sequences are LNHNV and YYDKDF (reference sequence). The length of the CDR3 is 12 residues. V was cut by 4 bases and J by 2 bases, with 5 bases left in between. This chain's CDR3 is CATSKRNYGYTF. In DNA, the CDR3 is TGTGCCACCAGCAAGCGAAACTATGGCTACACCTTC. The full variable domain, with the rest looked up from reference TRBV15 and TRBJ1-2, is DAMVIQNPRYQVTQFGKPVTLSCSQTLNHNVMYWYQQKSSQAPKLLFHYYDKDFNNEADTPDNFQSRRPNTSFCFLDIRSPGLGDTAMYLCATSKRNYGYTFGSGTRLTVV.

The V and J genes are TRBV6-1 and TRBJ1-6; TRBD1 might be the D (5 bases). V lost 2 bases to trimming and J lost 9 bases, with 11 bases between them. The germline V gene has CDR1 MNHNS and CDR2 SASEGT. CDR3 size: 14 residues. CDR3 protein: CASSESAGTSPLHF. Written as DNA, the CDR3 is TGTGCCAGCAGTGAATCGGCAGGGACTTCACCCCTCCACTTT.

V gene TRBV6-6 combines with J gene TRBJ1-1; D ambiguous. The CDR3 runs to 13 residues. Per germline, CDR1 MNHNY and CDR2 SVGAGI (reference sequence). V shed 5 bases and J shed 8 bases, with 15 bases lying between them. CDR3 DNA: TGTGCCAGCAGTAGGGAGGCCACTACGGAAGCTTTCTTT. It codes for CASSREATTEAFF.

CDR3 residues: CASSEGWGTNEKLFF. The DNA for the CDR3 is TGTGCCAGCAGTGAAGGGTGGGGAACTAATGAAAAACTGTTTTTT. The chain uses TRBV6-1 and TRBJ1-4; unclear D gene. The V gene's germline CDR1 is MNHNS and CDR2 SASEGT. The V and J ends lost 1 base and 1 base respectively, with 7 bases between them. The CDR3 loop spans 15 amino acids.

The chain carries TRBV9 and TRBJ2-3; TRBD2 agrees at 13 bases. This CDR3 has 19 amino acids. Germline V CDR1 and CDR2: SGDLS, YYNGEE. V trimming: 4 bases; J trimming: 4 bases; junction bases outside the gene matches: 15. In DNA, the CDR3 is TGTGCCAGCAGCAAAAAACCATTCGGACTAGCGGGAGAGGCAGATACGCAGTATTTT. Its protein product is CASSKKPFGLAGEADTQYF.

The V call is TRBV5-1, the J call TRBJ1-5, with 9 bases matching TRBD1. Germline V gene data show CDR1 as SGHRS and CDR2 as YFSETQ. The length of the CDR3 is 15 residues. The V segment lost 4 bases and the J segment 6 bases; nucleotides outside the gene matches: 8. DNA for the CDR3: TGCGCCAGCAGCGCCGGGACAGGGTATTCTCAGCCCCAGCATTTT. Its translation is CASSAGTGYSQPQHF.

This chain joins TRBV28 and TRBJ1-2; perhaps TRBD1 as D (5 bases). CDR3 length: 13 residues. The V gene lost 6 bases and the J gene lost 8 bases, with 16 bases spanning the gap. The germline CDR1 and CDR2 sequences are MDHEN and SYDVKM. CDR3 in DNA: TGTGCCAGCAGCCTACAGGCCCCGCGCGGCTACACCTTC. It codes for CASSLQAPRGYTF.

The J gene is TRBJ2-5, the V gene TRBV5-1, with no clear D. Looked up from germline, CDR1 is SGHRS and CDR2 is YFSETQ. Trimming cost V 4 bases and J 5 bases, with 12 bases left between them. This CDR3 comprises 13 residues. The DNA of the CDR3 is TGCGCCAGCAGCACCGAGTTGATGGAGACCCAGTACTTC. Translated: CASSTELMETQYF.

The CDR3 region has the DNA TGCGCCAGCAGCGGCGGGACAGGCTACGAGCAGTACTTC. Translated, it gives CASSGGTGYEQYF. This rearrangement joins TRBV5-1 to TRBJ2-5; 8 bases map to TRBD1. The DNA end lines up better with TRBJ2-7; the J call may be wrong. Germline-derived CDR1 and CDR2 are SGHRS and YFSETQ. The CDR3 totals 13 residues.

The table lists this clone with a few counts. V is TRBV7-9 and J is TRBJ1-5; D is unresolved. The length of the CDR3 is 13 residues. Trimming removed 3 bases from V and 9 bases from J, with 12 bases in between. The germline V gene encodes CDR1 SEHNR and CDR2 FQNEAQ (reference sequence). The DNA for the CDR3 is TGTGCCAGCAGCTTGTCCTTCGCAGGGCCCCAGCATTTT. Translated: CASSLSFAGPQHF.